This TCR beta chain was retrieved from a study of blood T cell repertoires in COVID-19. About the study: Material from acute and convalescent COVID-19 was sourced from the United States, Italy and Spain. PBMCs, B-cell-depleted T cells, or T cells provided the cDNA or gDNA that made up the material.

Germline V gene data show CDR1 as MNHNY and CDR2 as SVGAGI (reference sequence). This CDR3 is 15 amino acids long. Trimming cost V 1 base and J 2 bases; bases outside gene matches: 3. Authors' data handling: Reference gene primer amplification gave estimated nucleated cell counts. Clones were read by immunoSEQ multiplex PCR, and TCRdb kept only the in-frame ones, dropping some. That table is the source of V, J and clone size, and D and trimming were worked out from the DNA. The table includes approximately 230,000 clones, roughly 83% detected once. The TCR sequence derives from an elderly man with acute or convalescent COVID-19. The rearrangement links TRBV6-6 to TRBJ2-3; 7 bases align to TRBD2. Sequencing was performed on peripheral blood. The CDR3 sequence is CASSYWEGSTDTQYF. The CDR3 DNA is TGTGCCAGCAGTTACTGGGAGGGGTCCACAGATACGCAGTATTTT.